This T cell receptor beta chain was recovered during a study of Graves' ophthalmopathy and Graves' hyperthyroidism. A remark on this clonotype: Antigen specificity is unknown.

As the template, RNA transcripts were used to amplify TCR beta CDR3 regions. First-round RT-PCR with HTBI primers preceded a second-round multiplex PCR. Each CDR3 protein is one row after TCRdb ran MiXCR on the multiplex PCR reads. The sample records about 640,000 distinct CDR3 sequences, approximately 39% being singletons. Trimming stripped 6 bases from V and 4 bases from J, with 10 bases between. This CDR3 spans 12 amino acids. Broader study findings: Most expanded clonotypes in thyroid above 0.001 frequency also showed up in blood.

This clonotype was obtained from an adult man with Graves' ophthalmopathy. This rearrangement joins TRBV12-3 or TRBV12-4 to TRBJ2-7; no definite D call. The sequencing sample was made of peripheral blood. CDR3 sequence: CASRSRAYEQYF. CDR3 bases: TGTGCCAGCAGGTCCCGGGCATACGAGCAGTACTTC.